These 19 T cell receptor beta chains share one sample of origin, sequenced in a study of T cell repertoires in cytomegalovirus infection. Their specific antigens are unknown. TCRdb independently ran MiXCR on the reads; one entry per CDR3 protein. Here the sample spans around 800,000 distinct CDR3 sequences, less than 35% being singletons. The sample in question was cultured CD8+ T cells from PBMCs, obtained from culture after CMV antigen stimulation. The receptors were sampled from a human donor in good health (CMV status not recorded). Some clones in this sample may be carry-over from other donors' samples.

This rearrangement joins TRBV7-9 to TRBJ2-2, with no clear D. Trimming stripped 1 base from V and 1 base from J, with 7 bases between. In germline, CDR1 is SEHNR, CDR2 FQNEAQ (reference sequence). The CDR3 spans 15 residues. The CDR3 here is CASSLGSQNTGELFF. CDR3 bases: TGTGCCAGCAGCTTAGGTAGCCAGAACACCGGGGAGCTGTTTTTT.

The chain carries TRBV9 and TRBJ2-1; 12 nucleotides align to TRBD2. The V segment lost 4 bases and the J segment 5 bases; nucleotides outside the gene matches: 4. This CDR3 comprises 15 residues. From germline, CDR1 is SGDLS and CDR2 YYNGEE. The CDR3 is CASSTRLAGDNEQFF. The CDR3 nucleotides read TGTGCCAGCAGCACGCGACTAGCGGGGGACAATGAGCAGTTCTTC. Variable domain in full (rest from reference TRBV9 and TRBJ2-1): DSGVTQTPKHLITATGQRVTLRCSPRSGDLSVYWYQQSLDQGLQFLIQYYNGEERAKGNILERFSAQQFPDLHSELNLSSLELGDSALYFCASSTRLAGDNEQFFGPGTRLTVL.

In this sample, this clonotype turned up a few times. The chain uses TRBV6-5 and TRBJ2-3; D not certain. Trimming pared 6 bases from V and 2 bases from J, leaving 6 bases between. CDR3 size: 12 residues. Germline V lookup: CDR1 MNHEY, CDR2 SVGAGI. The CDR3 protein is CASRGNTDTQYF. The CDR3 region has the DNA TGTGCCAGCAGGGGTAACACAGATACGCAGTATTTT.

This clonotype was picked up a small number of times. The chain recombines TRBV20-1 with TRBJ2-1; D perhaps matches TRBD2 (6 bases). This CDR3 spans 13 amino acids. Germline V lookup: CDR1 DFQATT, CDR2 SNEGSKA (reference sequence). Trimming shortened V by 6 bases and J by 2 bases, and 11 bases separated the two germline ends. Here the CDR3 DNA reads TGCAGTGCCGCGGAGGGCACCTACAATGAGCAGTTCTTC. This translates into CSAAEGTYNEQFF.

This chain connects TRBV2 to TRBJ2-1; a weak D match, TRBD2 (6 bases). The germline V gene has CDR1 SNHLY and CDR2 FYNNEI. CDR3 length equals 15 residues. The ends were cut back, 7 bases at V and 0 bases at J, with 13 bases in the middle. DNA for the CDR3: TGTGCCAGCACCACGGGGGTCAGCTCCTACAATGAGCAGTTCTTC. Encoded protein: CASTTGVSSYNEQFF.

This clonotype was counted a few times. V is TRBV28 and J is TRBJ1-6; 9 bases match TRBD1. The CDR3 contains 14 residues. V was pared by 7 bases and J by 7 bases, with 5 bases of the junction left unmatched. Germline-derived CDR1 and CDR2 are MDHEN and SYDVKM. In DNA form, the CDR3 reads TGTGCCAGCATTTTCACAGGGGGCAATTCACCCCTCCACTTT. It encodes CASIFTGGNSPLHF.

The V call is TRBV27, the J call TRBJ2-1; 11 nucleotides agree with TRBD2. Germline V gene data show CDR1 as MNHEY and CDR2 as SMNVEV (reference sequence). The CDR3 spans 15 residues. J was trimmed by 6 bases and V by 6 bases; bases with no gene match: 7. In nucleotides, the CDR3 is TGTGCCAGCAGCTTCAAGCTAGCGGGGGGCAATGAGCAGTTCTTC. Protein sequence: CASSFKLAGGNEQFF.

This clonotype appeared many times. This chain connects TRBV7-9 to TRBJ2-3, with 7 bases fitting TRBD1. Germline V gives CDR1 SEHNR, CDR2 FQNEAQ (reference sequence). Unmatched junction bases numbered 6, after V lost 4 bases and J lost 2 bases. This CDR3 has 15 amino acids. Here the CDR3 DNA reads TGTGCCAGCAGCTCCGGGACAGTTATCACAGATACGCAGTATTTT. Amino acids: CASSSGTVITDTQYF.

This clonotype was found a few times. At one of its ends the junction is not consistent with the germline gene, which may arise from a read error. The chain links TRBV11-2 to TRBJ2-1, with a weak D call TRBD1 (5 bases). CDR1 and CDR2 from the germline V gene are SGHAT and FQNNGV. This CDR3 region has 13 residues. CDR3 loop: CASSLDMDKEQFF. The CDR3 DNA reads as TGTGCCAGCAGCTTAGATATGGACAAAGAGCAGTTCTTC.

This clonotype turned up a few times. The genes are TRBV20-1 and TRBJ2-7, with D possibly being TRBD2 (7 bases). V was cut by 0 bases and J by 4 bases, with 16 bases left in between. Germline lookup yields CDR1 DFQATT and CDR2 SNEGSKA (reference sequence). The CDR3 is 15 residues long. The CDR3 nucleotides are TGCAGTGCTAGAGATAGGGGGGGCTTGGGTTACGAGCAGTACGTC. This encodes CSARDRGGLGYEQYV.

This chain uses TRBV2 with TRBJ2-5; D is undetermined. CDR3 length equals 14 residues. The V gene lost 6 bases and the J gene lost 5 bases, with 16 bases spanning the gap. The V gene's germline CDR1 is SNHLY and CDR2 FYNNEI. In DNA, the CDR3 is TGTGCCAGCAGCCGGAACATGGGGTTCGAGACCCAGTACTTC. It translates to CASSRNMGFETQYF.

This clonotype was counted at least ten times. The chain couples TRBV7-2 to TRBJ2-3, with 9 bases that match TRBD1. The V segment lost 5 bases and the J segment 6 bases; nucleotides outside the gene matches: 6. CDR1 is SGHTA, CDR2 FQGNSA, per germline. CDR3 length: 14 residues. Written as DNA, the CDR3 is TGTGCCAGCAGCATAACAGGGGGCTGGGATACGCAGTATTTT. Translated: CASSITGGWDTQYF.

This chain links TRBV9 with TRBJ2-4, with TRBD1 matching over 9 bases. The CDR3 has 15 amino acids. CDR1 and CDR2 (germline): SGDLS, YYNGEE. The junction had 4 bases not matched to a gene; V was cut back by 0 bases and J by 6 bases. Here the CDR3 DNA reads TGTGCCAGCAGCGTAGAAGGGACAGGGAGAAACATTCAGTACTTC. Its translation: CASSVEGTGRNIQYF.

The chain couples TRBV19 to TRBJ2-1, with 7 bases lining up with TRBD1. The CDR3 loop spans 14 amino acids. Germline loops: CDR1 LNHDA, CDR2 SQIVND (reference sequence). J lost 7 bases, V lost 7 bases, and 10 bases had no gene match. CDR3 region: CASKGQGVRNEQFF. The DNA of the CDR3 is TGTGCCAGTAAGGGGCAGGGGGTAAGGAATGAGCAGTTCTTC.

This clonotype has only a few counts. The J gene is TRBJ2-1, the V gene TRBV27, with 10 nucleotides matching TRBD2. Germline V gene lookup returns CDR1 MNHEY and CDR2 SMNVEV (reference sequence). This CDR3 is 13 amino acids long. Trimming took 5 bases from V and 12 from J; bases not matched to a gene: 7. CDR3 sequence (DNA): TGTGCCAGCAGTCTCGGACTAGCGGAGGGGCAGTTCTTC. Protein: CASSLGLAEGQFF.

This chain links TRBV6-1 with TRBJ2-3; D might be TRBD2 (5 bases). The germline V and J ends were trimmed by 7 bases and 3 bases, with 14 bases remaining between them. The germline gives CDR1 MNHNS, CDR2 SASEGT. This CDR3 comprises 14 residues. The CDR3 sequence: CASNSDFPTDTQYF. The CDR3 DNA is TGTGCCAGCAACTCGGACTTCCCAACAGATACGCAGTATTTT.

This clonotype has a handful of counts. The rearrangement joins TRBV19 to TRBJ1-5; 12 bases map to TRBD1. This CDR3 spans 16 amino acids. The ends lost 2 bases at V and 7 bases at J; junction bases unmatched: 6. Germline CDR1 LNHDA, CDR2 SQIVND (reference sequence). CDR3 sequence: CASSIIGTGGQQPQHF. The DNA for the CDR3 is TGTGCCAGTAGTATAATCGGGACAGGGGGCCAACAGCCCCAGCATTTT.

This clonotype showed up many times. V is TRBV7-6 and J is TRBJ2-1; weak D call: TRBD2 (6 bases). The CDR3 consists of 15 residues. Germline values: CDR1 SGHVS, CDR2 FNYEAQ. With 2 bases removed from V and 8 bases from J, the gap between germline ends came to 16 bases. The CDR3 here is CASSLWGRESDEQFF. The CDR3, as DNA: TGTGCCAGCAGCTTATGGGGTCGGGAGTCCGATGAGCAGTTCTTC. Based on the CDR3 plus reference TRBV7-6 and TRBJ2-1, the full variable domain is GAGVSQSPRYKVTKRGQDVALRCDPISGHVSLYWYRQALGQGPEFLTYFNYEAQQDKSGLPNDRFSAERPEGSISTLTIQRTEQRDSAMYRCASSLWGRESDEQFFGPGTRLTVL.

This chain joins TRBV12-3 or TRBV12-4 and TRBJ1-1; no definite D call. V lost 2 bases to trimming and J lost 1 base, with 14 bases between them. The CDR3 covers 16 residues. The CDR3: CASSLSSGLTNTEAFF. As DNA, the CDR3 is TGTGCCAGCAGTTTATCGAGCGGCTTAACGAACACTGAAGCTTTCTTT.